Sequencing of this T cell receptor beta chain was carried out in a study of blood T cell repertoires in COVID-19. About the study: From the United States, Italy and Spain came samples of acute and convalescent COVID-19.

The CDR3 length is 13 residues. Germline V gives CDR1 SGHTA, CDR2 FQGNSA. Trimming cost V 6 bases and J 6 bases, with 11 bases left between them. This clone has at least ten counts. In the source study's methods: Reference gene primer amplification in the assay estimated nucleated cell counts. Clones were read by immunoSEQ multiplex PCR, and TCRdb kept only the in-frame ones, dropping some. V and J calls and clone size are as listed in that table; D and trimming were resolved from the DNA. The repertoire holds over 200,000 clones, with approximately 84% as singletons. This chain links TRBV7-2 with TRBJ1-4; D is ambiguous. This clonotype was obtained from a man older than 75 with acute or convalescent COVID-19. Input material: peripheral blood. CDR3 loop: CASRLFNDEKLFF. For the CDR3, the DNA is TGTGCCAGCAGACTGTTTAATGATGAAAAACTGTTTTTT.